Each of the 15 T cell receptor beta chains below was sequenced from the same sample in a study of blood T cell repertoires in COVID-19. Method: immunoSEQ multiplex PCR; TCRdb's copy keeps in-frame clones and lacks some. Of around 250,000 clones listed, 85% to 90% are singletons. The sequenced material came from PBMCs or T cells enriched from blood (not recorded which). Receptors were obtained from a woman in her twenties or thirties with acute COVID-19.

The chain recombines TRBV28 with TRBJ2-6; D perhaps matches TRBD1 (5 bases). V lost 5 bases and J 0 bases, leaving 8 bases between the germline ends. The CDR3 length is 15 residues. Germline CDR1 is MDHEN and CDR2 is SYDVKM. The CDR3 region is CASSMDNSGANVLTF. The CDR3, as DNA: TGTGCCAGCAGTATGGACAACTCTGGGGCCAACGTCCTGACTTTC.

V gene TRBV10-3 combines with J gene TRBJ1-1, with TRBD1 matching 8 bases. V gave up 5 bases and J gave up 7 bases; unmatched junction bases: 6. Germline CDR1 is ENHRY and CDR2 is SYGVKD. CDR3 length equals 13 residues. CDR3 sequence reads: CAISSRDRGEAFF. The CDR3 bases are TGTGCCATCAGTTCCCGAGACAGGGGTGAAGCTTTCTTT.

The J gene is TRBJ2-1, the V gene TRBV10-3; weak D call: TRBD2 (5 bases). V dropped 5 bases and J dropped 6 bases, with 14 bases sitting between them. Germline V gene data show CDR1 as ENHRY and CDR2 as SYGVKD. The CDR3 loop spans 14 amino acids. The CDR3 DNA is TGTGCCATCAGTCGGAAGGAGGTACGCAATGAGCAGTTCTTC. It codes for CAISRKEVRNEQFF.

The rearrangement joins TRBV5-1 to TRBJ2-7; 10 nucleotides align to TRBD2. Germline-derived CDR1 and CDR2 are SGHRS and YFSETQ. With 4 bases clipped from V and 5 bases from J, the junction kept 9 bases outside the gene matches. This CDR3 contains 15 residues. The CDR3 sequence: CASSPRTSGPHEQYF. The CDR3 DNA reads TGCGCCAGCAGCCCCCGGACTAGCGGCCCCCACGAGCAGTACTTC. Supplemented by reference TRBV5-1 and TRBJ2-7, the full variable domain reads KAGVTQTPRYLIKTRGQQVTLSCSPISGHRSVSWYQQTPGQGLQFLFEYFSETQRNKGNFPGRFSGRQFSNSRSEMNVSTLELGDSALYLCASSPRTSGPHEQYFGPGTRLTVT.

The rearrangement uses TRBV5-1 and TRBJ2-3; D perhaps matches TRBD1 (5 bases). Germline lookup yields CDR1 SGHRS and CDR2 YFSETQ. V was shortened by 4 bases and J by 5 bases, with 14 bases between the two germline ends. The CDR3 runs to 14 residues. The CDR3 loop is CASSKRQPLDTQYF. In DNA form, the CDR3 reads TGCGCCAGCAGCAAAAGACAGCCTTTAGATACGCAGTATTTT.

The chain joins TRBV9 to TRBJ2-5, with 7 bases that match TRBD1. The CDR3 spans 14 residues. The V gene's germline CDR1 is SGDLS and CDR2 YYNGEE. The J segment lost 5 bases and the V segment lost 4 bases, leaving 8 bases of the junction unmatched. CDR3 amino acids: CASSSTGVWETQYF. The CDR3 nucleotides are TGTGCCAGCAGCTCCACAGGGGTCTGGGAGACCCAGTACTTC. Looking up the rest from reference TRBV9 and TRBJ2-5 gives the full variable domain: DSGVTQTPKHLITATGQRVTLRCSPRSGDLSVYWYQQSLDQGLQFLIQYYNGEERAKGNILERFSAQQFPDLHSELNLSSLELGDSALYFCASSSTGVWETQYFGPGTRLLVL.

The V gene is TRBV3-1 (or the pseudogene TRBV3-2), the J gene TRBJ1-3; a weak D match, TRBD1 (5 bases). The CDR3 length is 17 residues. V was cut by 0 bases and J by 0 bases, with 12 bases left in between. Per the germline V gene, CDR1 is LGHDT and CDR2 is YNNKEL (reference sequence). CDR3 sequence (DNA): TGTGCCAGCAGCCAAGAGGTCAGCGGGGCCTCTGGAAACACCATATATTTT. The encoded protein is CASSQEVSGASGNTIYF.

The chain uses TRBV27 and TRBJ2-3; perhaps TRBD1 as D (6 bases). Germline CDR1 is MNHEY and CDR2 is SMNVEV (reference sequence). CDR3 length equals 16 residues. V was cut by 6 bases and J by 4 bases, with 20 bases left in between. The CDR3 loop is CASSLVTGIPPDTQYF. The CDR3 DNA reads as TGTGCCAGCAGCTTAGTTACAGGGATCCCGCCAGATACGCAGTATTTT.

The J gene is TRBJ2-1, the V gene TRBV7-2, with a tentative D call TRBD2 (6 bases). The CDR3 extends over 16 amino acids. Germline V gives CDR1 SGHTA, CDR2 FQGNSA. V lost 6 bases to trimming and J lost 4 bases, with 19 bases between them. The chain's CDR3 is CASSSSSALFYNEQFF. The CDR3 nucleotides are TGTGCCAGCAGTTCCTCTAGCGCCCTTTTTTACAATGAGCAGTTCTTC.

This chain uses TRBV6-5 with TRBJ1-1, with 9 bases lining up with TRBD1. J lost 3 bases, V lost 2 bases, and 4 bases had no gene match. The CDR3 has 15 residues. Germline CDR1 MNHEY, CDR2 SVGAGI. Here the CDR3 DNA reads TGTGCCAGCAGTTACCGGGGACAGGGCGACACTGAAGCTTTCTTT. Residues: CASSYRGQGDTEAFF.

This chain links TRBV11-2 with TRBJ2-7; TRBD1 aligns across 8 bases. The junction had 6 bases not matched to a gene; V was cut back by 4 bases and J by 4 bases. Germline CDR1 SGHAT, CDR2 FQNNGV. The CDR3 runs to 14 residues. The CDR3 nucleotides read TGTGCCAGCAGCTACCCGACAGGGGTATACGAGCAGTACTTC. Amino acids: CASSYPTGVYEQYF.

The chain links TRBV3-1 (or the pseudogene TRBV3-2) to TRBJ2-7, with 7 positions matching TRBD2. The germline V gene has CDR1 LGHDT and CDR2 YNNKEL (reference sequence). Trimming at V came to 3 bases and at J to 2 bases, leaving 4 bases not matched to a gene. There are 14 residues in the CDR3. CDR3 nucleotides: TGTGCCAGCAGCCAGGGACTAACAACCTACGAGCAGTACTTC. Translated, it gives CASSQGLTTYEQYF.

This CDR3 is CASSLLTGGSDEQYF. The CDR3 region has the DNA TGTGCCAGCAGCTTATTAACGGGAGGCAGCGACGAGCAGTACTTC. This chain uses TRBV7-8 with TRBJ2-7, with 7 bases aligning to TRBD2. This CDR3 has 15 residues. Germline trimming cut 2 bases from V and 5 bases from J; bases unmatched to any gene: 9. In germline, CDR1 is SGHVS, CDR2 FQNEAQ.

The chain carries TRBV14 and TRBJ1-1; D is perhaps TRBD1 (6 bases). The CDR3 is made up of 14 amino acids. Trimming cost V 3 bases and J 3 bases, with 11 bases left between them. Germline CDR1 reads SGHDN; CDR2 reads FVKESK. The CDR3 nucleotides are TGTGCCAGCAGCCACACTACAGGGTACACTGAAGCTTTCTTT. This translates into CASSHTTGYTEAFF.

This chain joins TRBV18 and TRBJ1-2; D uncertain. Deletions cut 4 bases from V and 4 bases from J, with 13 bases between. CDR1 is KGHSH and CDR2 is LQKENI in the germline V gene. The CDR3 is 14 amino acids. The CDR3 DNA is TGTGCCAGCTCACTGTCTACAGATCCCTATGGCTACACCTTC. It translates to CASSLSTDPYGYTF.